This T cell receptor (beta chain) was found in a study of blood T cells in healthy people across ages. In the study overall: Per every two T cells, about one barcoded beta molecule was captured by template switching.

About this clonotype: Its antigen is not known.

Study findings and constraints: Long-lived and aged donors differed, with more naive CD4+ cells and higher diversity in the long-lived.

The germline V gene has CDR1 MNHNS and CDR2 SASEGT. The CDR3 has 15 amino acids. V lost 1 base and J lost 4, with 13 bases in between. For the second PCR, which ran for roughly 6 to 12 cycles, a sample-barcoded 5' primer and a J-beta primer mix were used. TCRdb reanalysed the 5' RACE reads using MiXCR and keeps one entry per CDR3 protein. Of 1,300,000 or so distinct CDR3 sequences listed, roughly 60% are singletons. This receptor was obtained from a man aged 18 to 35 in good health. The sequencing input was blood. The chain employs TRBV6-1 and TRBJ1-2; D is possibly TRBD1 (6 bases). CDR3 bases: TGTGCCAGCAGTGAAGATCCCCCAGGGGCCTATGGCTACACCTTC. It encodes CASSEDPPGAYGYTF.